The source of this TCR beta chain is a study of CD4 T cells in relation to SARS-CoV-2 and coronaviruses. General study points: Approximately 65% of donors had memory CD4+ clonotypes crossrecognizing SARS-CoV-2 and common cold coronavirus spike. Monoreactive clones expanded significantly more to SARS-CoV-2 than crossreactive clones did.

The unexposed donors gave CD4+ T cells in about 2011-2019, prior to COVID-19. CD4+ T cells were isolated from the cells after about 11 days of culture. Testing used SARS-CoV-2 S/N and four cold-coronavirus spikes on unexposed-donor CD4+ T cells, cells permitting. Libraries were prepared by immunoSEQ multiplex PCR; TCRdb keeps only in-frame clonotypes and omits some of them. This sample has 20,000 to 25,000 clones, with less than 70% found just once. A word on this clone: Antigen specificity is unknown.

This receptor was taken from a human donor in good health. The material sequenced was CD4+ T cells from PBMCs, cultured in vitro.

This CDR3 reads CATQREGFQETQYF. In DNA form, the CDR3 reads TGTGCCACACAGCGGGAGGGTTTTCAAGAGACCCAGTACTTC. V gene TRBV6-5 combines with J gene TRBJ2-5; 10 bases agree with TRBD2. There are 14 residues in the CDR3. Germline values: CDR1 MNHEY, CDR2 SVGAGI. V gave up 10 bases and J gave up 2 bases; unmatched junction bases: 7.